The source of this T cell receptor beta chain is a study of T cells in Graves' hyperthyroidism and ophthalmopathy. The germline CDR1 and CDR2 sequences are MNHNS and SASEGT. CDR3 length: 14 residues. Trimming cost V 10 bases and J 3 bases; bases outside gene matches: 6. Amplification yielded TCR beta CDR3 regions, with RNA transcripts as the source. RT-PCR in the first round (using the HTBI primer set) targeted the TCR CDR3. TCRdb itself ran the multiplex PCR reads through MiXCR, one entry per CDR3 protein. The sample includes hundreds of thousands of distinct CDR3 sequences, around a quarter seen only once; the top ten take around 11%. This clonotype was counted between two and nine times. Exclusion of a patient resulted from uncontrolled infection, other autoimmune disease, pregnancy or lactation.

What was sequenced was blood. V is TRBV6-1 and J is TRBJ2-7, with TRBD2 identical over 13 bases. The receptor comes from a woman aged 25 to 45 with Graves' ophthalmopathy. The CDR3, as DNA: TGTGCCACTCAGCGGACTAGCGGGAGCTACGAGCAGTACTTC. It yields the protein CATQRTSGSYEQYF.